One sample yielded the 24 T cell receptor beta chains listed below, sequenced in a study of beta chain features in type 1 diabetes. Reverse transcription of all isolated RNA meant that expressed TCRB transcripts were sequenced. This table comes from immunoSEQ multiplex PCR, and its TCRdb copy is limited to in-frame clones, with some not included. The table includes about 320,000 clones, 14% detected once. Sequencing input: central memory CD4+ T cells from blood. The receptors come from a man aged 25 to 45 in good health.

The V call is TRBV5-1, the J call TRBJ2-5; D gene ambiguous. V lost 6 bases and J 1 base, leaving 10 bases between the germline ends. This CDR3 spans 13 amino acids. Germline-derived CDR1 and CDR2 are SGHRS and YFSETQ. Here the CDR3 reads CASTRNPQETQYF. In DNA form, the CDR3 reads TGCGCCAGCACAAGAAACCCCCAAGAGACCCAGTACTTC.

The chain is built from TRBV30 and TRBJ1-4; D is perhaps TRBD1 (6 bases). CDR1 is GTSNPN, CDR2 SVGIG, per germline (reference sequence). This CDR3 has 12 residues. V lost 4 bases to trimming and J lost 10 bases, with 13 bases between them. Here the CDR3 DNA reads TGTGCCTGGACTGGGGGGCCGGGAAAACTGTTTTTT. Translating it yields CAWTGGPGKLFF. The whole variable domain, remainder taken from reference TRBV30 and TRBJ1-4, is SQTIHQWPATLVQPVGSPLSLECTVEGTSNPNLYWYRQAAGRGLQLLFYSVGIGQISSEVPQNLSASRPQDRQFILSSKKLLLSDSGFYLCAWTGGPGKLFFGSGTQLSVL.

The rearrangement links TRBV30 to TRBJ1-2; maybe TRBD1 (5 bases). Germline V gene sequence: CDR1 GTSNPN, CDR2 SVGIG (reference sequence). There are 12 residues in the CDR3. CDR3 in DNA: TGTGCAGTGGCAGGGTCGCCCTATGGCTACACCTTC. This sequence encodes CAVAGSPYGYTF.

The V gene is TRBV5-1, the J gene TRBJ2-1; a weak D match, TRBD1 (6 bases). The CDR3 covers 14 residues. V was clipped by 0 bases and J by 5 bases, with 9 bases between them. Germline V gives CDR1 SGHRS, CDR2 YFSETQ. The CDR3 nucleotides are TGCGCCAGCAGCTTGGGGACAGCTAACAATGAGCAGTTCTTC. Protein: CASSLGTANNEQFF.

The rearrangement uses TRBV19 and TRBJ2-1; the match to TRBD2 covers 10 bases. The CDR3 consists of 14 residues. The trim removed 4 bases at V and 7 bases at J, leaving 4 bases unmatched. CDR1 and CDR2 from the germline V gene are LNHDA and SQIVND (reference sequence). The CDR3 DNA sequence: TGTGCCAGTAGTAAAGCGGGGGGGATTAATGAGCAGTTCTTC. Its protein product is CASSKAGGINEQFF.

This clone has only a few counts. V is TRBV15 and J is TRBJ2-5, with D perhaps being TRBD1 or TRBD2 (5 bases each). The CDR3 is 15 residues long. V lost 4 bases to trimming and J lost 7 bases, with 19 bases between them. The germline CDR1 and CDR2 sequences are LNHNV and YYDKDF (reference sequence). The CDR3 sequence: CATSTRDLQRGTQYF. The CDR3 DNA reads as TGTGCCACCAGCACACGGGACCTTCAAAGGGGGACCCAGTACTTC.

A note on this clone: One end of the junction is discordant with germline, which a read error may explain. The CDR3: CASSQRQGANSPLHF. The CDR3 DNA sequence: TGCGCCAGCAGCCAACGGCAGGGGGCTAATTCACCCCTCCACTTT. The genes are TRBV5-4 and TRBJ1-6; 8 bases match TRBD1. This CDR3 is built from 15 residues. CDR1 is SGHNT and CDR2 is YYREEE in the germline V gene (reference sequence).

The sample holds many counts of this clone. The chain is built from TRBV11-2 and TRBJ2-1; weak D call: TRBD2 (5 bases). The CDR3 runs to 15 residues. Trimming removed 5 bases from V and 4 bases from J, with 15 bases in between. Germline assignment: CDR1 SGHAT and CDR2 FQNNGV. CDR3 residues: CASSQTTPPYNEQFF. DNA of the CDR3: TGTGCCAGCAGCCAGACTACCCCCCCTTACAATGAGCAGTTCTTC.

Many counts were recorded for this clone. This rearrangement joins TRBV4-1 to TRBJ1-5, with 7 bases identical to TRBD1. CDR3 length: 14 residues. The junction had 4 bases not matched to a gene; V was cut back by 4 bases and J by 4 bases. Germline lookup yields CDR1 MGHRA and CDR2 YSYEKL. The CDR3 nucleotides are TGCGCCAGCAGCCGCTACAGGGGTAATCAGCCCCAGCATTTT. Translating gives CASSRYRGNQPQHF.

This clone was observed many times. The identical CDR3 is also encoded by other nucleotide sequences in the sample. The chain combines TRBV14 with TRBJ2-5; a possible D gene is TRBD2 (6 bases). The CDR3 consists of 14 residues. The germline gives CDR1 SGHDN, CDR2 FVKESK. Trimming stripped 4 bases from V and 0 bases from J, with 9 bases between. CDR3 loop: CASSRRDYQETQYF. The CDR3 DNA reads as TGTGCCAGCAGCCGCCGGGACTACCAAGAGACCCAGTACTTC.

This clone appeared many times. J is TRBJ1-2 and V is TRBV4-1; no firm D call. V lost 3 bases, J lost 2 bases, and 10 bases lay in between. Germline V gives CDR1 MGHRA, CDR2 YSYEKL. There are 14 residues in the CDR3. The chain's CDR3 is CASSHRRANYGYTF. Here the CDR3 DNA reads TGCGCCAGCAGCCATAGGCGGGCGAACTATGGCTACACCTTC.

As DNA, the CDR3 is TGTGCCAGCAGCTTAAACCCCAAGGGGGGTTGGGAGACCCAGTACTTC. It codes for CASSLNPKGGWETQYF. V usage is TRBV7-2 and J usage is TRBJ2-5; the D call may be TRBD1 or TRBD2 (6 bases each). CDR1 and CDR2 (germline): SGHTA, FQGNSA. The V end was cut by 2 bases, the J end by 5 bases, with 18 bases between. The CDR3 covers 16 residues.

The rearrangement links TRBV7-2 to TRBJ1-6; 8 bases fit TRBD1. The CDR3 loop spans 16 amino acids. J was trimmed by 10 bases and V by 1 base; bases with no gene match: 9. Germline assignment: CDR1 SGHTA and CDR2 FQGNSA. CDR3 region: CASSLGGGQVSSPLHF. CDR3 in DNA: TGTGCCAGCAGCTTAGGCGGGGGACAGGTATCCTCACCCCTCCACTTT.

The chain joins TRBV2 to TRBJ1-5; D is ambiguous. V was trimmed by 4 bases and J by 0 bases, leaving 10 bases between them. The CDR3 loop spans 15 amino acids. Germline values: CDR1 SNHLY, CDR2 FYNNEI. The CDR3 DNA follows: TGTGCCAGCAGTGGGGTCTTATATAGCAATCAGCCCCAGCATTTT. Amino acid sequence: CASSGVLYSNQPQHF.

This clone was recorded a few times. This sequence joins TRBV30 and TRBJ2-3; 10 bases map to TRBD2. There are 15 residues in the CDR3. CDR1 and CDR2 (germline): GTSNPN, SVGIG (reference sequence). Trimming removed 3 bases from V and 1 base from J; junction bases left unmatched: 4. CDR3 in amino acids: CAWRTGTSGTDTQYF. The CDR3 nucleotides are TGTGCCTGGAGGACCGGGACTAGCGGCACAGATACGCAGTATTTT.

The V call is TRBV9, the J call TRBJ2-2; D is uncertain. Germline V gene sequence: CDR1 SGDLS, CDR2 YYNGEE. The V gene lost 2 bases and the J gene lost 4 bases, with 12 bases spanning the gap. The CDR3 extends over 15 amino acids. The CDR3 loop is CASSVDLRSTGELFF. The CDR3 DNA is TGTGCCAGCAGCGTCGATTTGCGGAGCACCGGGGAGCTGTTTTTT.

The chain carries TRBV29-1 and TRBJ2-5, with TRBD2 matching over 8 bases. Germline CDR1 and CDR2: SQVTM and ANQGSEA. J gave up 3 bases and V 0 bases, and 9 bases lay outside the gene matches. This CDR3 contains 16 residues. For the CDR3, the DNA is TGCAGCGTTGAAGAGTGGGGCGGGGGGCACGAAGAGACCCAGTACTTC. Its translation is CSVEEWGGGHEETQYF.

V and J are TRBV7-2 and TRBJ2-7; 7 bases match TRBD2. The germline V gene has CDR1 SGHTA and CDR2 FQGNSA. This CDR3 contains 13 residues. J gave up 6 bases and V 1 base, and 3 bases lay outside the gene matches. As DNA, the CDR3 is TGTGCCAGCAGCTTAGGGCCTAGCGGCGAGCAGTACTTC. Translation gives CASSLGPSGEQYF.

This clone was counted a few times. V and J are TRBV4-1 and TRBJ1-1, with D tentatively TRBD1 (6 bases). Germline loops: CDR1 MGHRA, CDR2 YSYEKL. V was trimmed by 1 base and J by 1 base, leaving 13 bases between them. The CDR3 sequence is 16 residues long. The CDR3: CASSQGRGGPNTEAFF. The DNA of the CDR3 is TGCGCCAGCAGCCAAGGCAGGGGCGGACCGAACACTGAAGCTTTCTTT.

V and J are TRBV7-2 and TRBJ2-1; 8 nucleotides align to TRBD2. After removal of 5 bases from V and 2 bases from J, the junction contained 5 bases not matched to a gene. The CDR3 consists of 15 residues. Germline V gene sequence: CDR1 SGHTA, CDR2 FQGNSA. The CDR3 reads CASSVGLGPYNEQFF. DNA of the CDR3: TGTGCCAGCAGCGTGGGACTAGGACCCTACAATGAGCAGTTCTTC.

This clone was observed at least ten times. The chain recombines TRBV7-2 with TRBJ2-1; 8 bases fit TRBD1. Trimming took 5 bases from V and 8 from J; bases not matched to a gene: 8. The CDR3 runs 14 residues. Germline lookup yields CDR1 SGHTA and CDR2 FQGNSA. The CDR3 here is CASSRRQGRDEQFF. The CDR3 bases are TGTGCCAGCAGCCGTAGACAGGGGCGGGATGAGCAGTTCTTC. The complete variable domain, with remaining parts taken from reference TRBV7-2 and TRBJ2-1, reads GAGVSQSPSNKVTEKGKDVELRCDPISGHTALYWYRQSLGQGLEFLIYFQGNSAPDKSGLPSDRFSAERTGGSVSTLTIQRTQQEDSAVYLCASSRRQGRDEQFFGPGTRLTVL.

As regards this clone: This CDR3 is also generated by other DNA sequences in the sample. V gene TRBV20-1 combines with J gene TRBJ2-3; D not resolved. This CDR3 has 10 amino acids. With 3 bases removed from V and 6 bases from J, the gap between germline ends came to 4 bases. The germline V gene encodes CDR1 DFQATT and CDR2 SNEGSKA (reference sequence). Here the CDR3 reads CSARGDTQYF. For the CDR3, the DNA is TGCAGTGCTAGGGGGGATACGCAGTATTTT.

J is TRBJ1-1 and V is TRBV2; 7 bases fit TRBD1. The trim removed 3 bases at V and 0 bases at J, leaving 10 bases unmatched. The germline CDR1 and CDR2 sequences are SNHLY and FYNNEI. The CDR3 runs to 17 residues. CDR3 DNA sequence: TGTGCCAGCAGTGACTCCGTCGGGACAGCAGTGAACACTGAAGCTTTCTTT. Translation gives CASSDSVGTAVNTEAFF.

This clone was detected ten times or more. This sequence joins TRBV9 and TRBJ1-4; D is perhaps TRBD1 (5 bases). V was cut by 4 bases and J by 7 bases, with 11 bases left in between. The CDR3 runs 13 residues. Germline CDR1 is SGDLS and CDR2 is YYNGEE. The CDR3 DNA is TGTGCCAGCAGCAGCGGGACGGGTGAAAAACTGTTTTTT. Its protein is CASSSGTGEKLFF. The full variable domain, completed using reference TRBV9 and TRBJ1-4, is DSGVTQTPKHLITATGQRVTLRCSPRSGDLSVYWYQQSLDQGLQFLIQYYNGEERAKGNILERFSAQQFPDLHSELNLSSLELGDSALYFCASSSGTGEKLFFGSGTQLSVL.